The next 30 T cell receptor beta chains were all read from a single sample in a study of blood T cell repertoires in COVID-19. Profiling relied on immunoSEQ multiplex PCR, and the TCRdb table lists in-frame clones only, not all of them. The sample has 140,000 to 150,000 clones, about 74% seen once. What was sequenced was peripheral blood. The receptors stem from a man between 45 and 60 years old with acute or convalescent COVID-19.

The chain is built from TRBV30 and TRBJ1-2; 8 positions agree with TRBD1. Looked up from germline, CDR1 is GTSNPN and CDR2 is SVGIG (reference sequence). J lost 4 bases, V lost 1 base, and 2 bases had no gene match. This CDR3 has 13 amino acids. The CDR3 nucleotides are TGTGCCTGGAGTGCCGGACAGGGCTATGGCTACACCTTC. This codes for CAWSAGQGYGYTF.

The chain recombines TRBV9 with TRBJ2-3; TRBD2 might be the D (5 bases). Trimming left V 0 bases short and J 2 bases short, with 10 bases between. Germline lookup yields CDR1 SGDLS and CDR2 YYNGEE. There are 15 residues in the CDR3. The CDR3 DNA sequence: TGTGCCAGCAGCGTAGAGGGAGTCATCACAGATACGCAGTATTTT. Its translation is CASSVEGVITDTQYF.

CDR3 in amino acids: CAWRPLDSNTGELFF. In nucleotides, the CDR3 is TGTGCCTGGAGGCCTCTGGACTCGAACACCGGGGAGCTGTTTTTT. The chain couples TRBV30 to TRBJ2-2; TRBD2 might be the D (5 bases). The CDR3 spans 15 residues. Germline CDR1 is GTSNPN and CDR2 is SVGIG (reference sequence). The ends were cut back, 3 bases at V and 0 bases at J, with 11 bases in the middle. The full variable domain, completed using reference TRBV30 and TRBJ2-2, is SQTIHQWPATLVQPVGSPLSLECTVEGTSNPNLYWYRQAAGRGLQLLFYSVGIGQISSEVPQNLSASRPQDRQFILSSKKLLLSDSGFYLCAWRPLDSNTGELFFGEGSRLTVL.

This rearrangement joins TRBV6-5 to TRBJ1-2; D is undetermined. Germline V CDR1 and CDR2: MNHEY, SVGAGI. Between the trimmed V and J ends, which lost 7 bases and 7 bases, there was a span of 16 bases. This CDR3 region has 13 residues. The CDR3 loop is CASNPIGVLGYTF. The CDR3 DNA is TGTGCCAGCAACCCCATCGGGGTCCTTGGCTACACCTTC.

This chain links TRBV13 with TRBJ1-2; D is ambiguous. Trimming stripped 8 bases from V and 6 bases from J, with 4 bases between. CDR1 and CDR2 from the germline V gene are PRHDT and FYEKMQ (reference sequence). The length of the CDR3 is 9 residues. The CDR3 is CASQDGYTF. Written as DNA, the CDR3 is TGTGCCAGCCAGGATGGCTACACCTTC. Variable domain in full (rest from reference TRBV13 and TRBJ1-2): AAGVIQSPRHLIKEKRETATLKCYPIPRHDTVYWYQQGPGQDPQFLISFYEKMQSDKGSIPDRFSAQQFSDYHSELNMSSLELGDSALYFCASQDGYTFGSGTRLTVV.

This sequence joins TRBV18 and TRBJ1-2; D remains unclear. This CDR3 is 13 amino acids long. Germline V lookup: CDR1 KGHSH, CDR2 LQKENI. Trimming took 5 bases from V and 4 from J, leaving 11 bases between them. CDR3 sequence reads: CASSIDKSYGYTF. The DNA of the CDR3 is TGTGCCAGCTCAATTGACAAATCCTATGGCTACACCTTC.

The chain has TRBV11-3 and TRBJ2-7; D possibly corresponds to TRBD2 (5 bases). The CDR3 spans 18 residues. Germline V gene sequence: CDR1 SGHNT, CDR2 YENEEA. Trimming took off 5 bases at V and 6 bases at J, with 29 bases between the two ends. This CDR3 reads CASSPAPLRRAVGSEQYV. For the CDR3, the DNA is TGTGCCAGCAGCCCAGCCCCCTTGCGGCGCGCGGTTGGGAGCGAGCAGTACGTC.

Note on this clone: This same CDR3 is encoded by further DNA sequences in the sample. The J gene is TRBJ2-3, the V gene TRBV28; 9 positions agree with TRBD2. Germline CDR1 and CDR2: MDHEN and SYDVKM. The ends lost 2 bases at V and 1 base at J; junction bases unmatched: 4. This CDR3 region has 16 residues. The CDR3 protein is CASSLKAGGRTDTQYF. For the CDR3, the DNA is TGTGCCAGCAGTTTAAAGGCGGGGGGGCGCACAGATACGCAGTATTTT.

This chain uses TRBV2 with TRBJ1-1, with 8 positions matching TRBD1. CDR3 length: 15 amino acids. V was clipped by 6 bases and J by 4 bases; unmatched bases: 10. CDR1 SNHLY and CDR2 FYNNEI come from the germline V gene. The CDR3 region is CASSFFQGAVTEAFF. The DNA of the CDR3 is TGTGCCAGCAGCTTTTTTCAGGGGGCCGTCACTGAAGCTTTCTTT.

This rearrangement joins TRBV18 to TRBJ1-2, with D maybe TRBD1 (5 bases). Germline V gives CDR1 KGHSH, CDR2 LQKENI. The CDR3 extends over 18 amino acids. V was clipped by 3 bases and J by 0 bases, with 20 bases between them. CDR3 DNA sequence: TGTGCCAGCTCACCCCTCCCTCCGGCGGGGGGGGCTAACTATGGCTACACCTTC. Protein: CASSPLPPAGGANYGYTF.

The chain employs TRBV7-2 and TRBJ1-6, with no clear D. V gave up 4 bases and J gave up 7 bases, with 17 bases separating them. Germline assignment: CDR1 SGHTA and CDR2 FQGNSA. The CDR3 runs 16 residues. The CDR3 region is CASSSRFNYNNSPLHF. DNA of the CDR3: TGTGCCAGCAGCTCCCGTTTTAACTACAACAATTCACCCCTCCACTTT.

The chain links TRBV25-1 to TRBJ2-5; possible D gene TRBD1, 6 bases. Germline V lookup: CDR1 MGHDK, CDR2 SYGVNS. This CDR3 is 16 amino acids long. V lost 6 bases and J 9 bases, leaving 26 bases between the germline ends. The CDR3 is CASSPYIGQKEASQYF. In DNA, the CDR3 is TGTGCCAGCAGCCCATACATTGGACAGAAAGAGGCGTCCCAGTACTTC.

V gene TRBV30 combines with J gene TRBJ1-2; D may be TRBD1 (5 bases). CDR1 GTSNPN and CDR2 SVGIG come from the germline V gene (reference sequence). Trimming took 2 bases from V and 0 from J, leaving 7 bases between them. The CDR3 runs 13 residues. The CDR3 reads CAWSPTANYGYTF. CDR3 sequence (DNA): TGTGCCTGGAGTCCGACAGCTAACTATGGCTACACCTTC. The variable domain in full, with the rest retrieved from reference TRBV30 and TRBJ1-2, is SQTIHQWPATLVQPVGSPLSLECTVEGTSNPNLYWYRQAAGRGLQLLFYSVGIGQISSEVPQNLSASRPQDRQFILSSKKLLLSDSGFYLCAWSPTANYGYTFGSGTRLTVV.

This clone was counted only a few times. The identical CDR3 is also encoded by other nucleotide sequences in the sample. The rearrangement links TRBV18 to TRBJ1-6; possibly TRBD1 for D (5 bases). CDR3 size: 15 residues. The germline V and J ends were trimmed by 2 bases and 3 bases, with 8 bases remaining between them. From germline, CDR1 is KGHSH and CDR2 LQKENI. Here the CDR3 DNA reads TGTGCCAGCTCACCATTAGACAGCTATAATTCACCCCTCCACTTT. Translated, it gives CASSPLDSYNSPLHF.

This clone was detected a few times. The chain has TRBV30 and TRBJ1-2, with 11 bases aligning to TRBD1. The CDR3 runs to 14 residues. After removal of 3 bases from V and 4 bases from J, the junction contained 4 bases not matched to a gene. CDR1 and CDR2 from the germline V gene are GTSNPN and SVGIG (reference sequence). The CDR3 nucleotides read TGTGCCTGGAGGGGGGACAGGGGGACCTATGGCTACACCTTC. Residues: CAWRGDRGTYGYTF.

This clone was picked up many times. The chain joins TRBV6-1 to TRBJ2-1, with a weak D call TRBD1 (5 bases). The CDR3 spans 16 residues. Germline V gene lookup returns CDR1 MNHNS and CDR2 SASEGT. Trimming left V 2 bases short and J 3 bases short, with 14 bases between. The CDR3 sequence is CASSELWQGDYNEQFF. The CDR3 nucleotides are TGTGCCAGCAGTGAACTCTGGCAGGGCGACTACAATGAGCAGTTCTTC.

This clone was observed a few times. This chain joins TRBV27 and TRBJ1-6, with D perhaps TRBD1 (5 bases). CDR1 and CDR2 from the germline V gene are MNHEY and SMNVEV (reference sequence). The CDR3 loop spans 13 amino acids. V lost 6 bases and J 15 bases, leaving 18 bases between the germline ends. For the CDR3, the DNA is TGTGCCAGCAGACCGGGGGAGCGTCGAGTCCTCCACTTT. This translates into CASRPGERRVLHF.

The chain uses TRBV3-1 (or the pseudogene TRBV3-2) and TRBJ2-1; D is ambiguous. The CDR3 loop spans 14 amino acids. In germline, CDR1 is LGHDT, CDR2 YNNKEL (reference sequence). V was shortened by 1 base and J by 3 bases, with 7 bases between the two germline ends. This chain's CDR3 is CASSQVSSYNEQFF. The CDR3 DNA reads as TGTGCCAGCAGCCAAGTTAGCAGCTACAATGAGCAGTTCTTC.

The CDR3 DNA is TGTGCCAGCAGCCGGACTAGTACGACAGATACGCAGTATTTT. Translated, it gives CASSRTSTTDTQYF. The rearrangement uses TRBV6-5 and TRBJ2-3, with 7 bases that match TRBD2. Germline CDR1 MNHEY, CDR2 SVGAGI. After removal of 6 bases from V and 3 bases from J, the junction contained 6 bases not matched to a gene. The CDR3 is made up of 14 amino acids.

The J gene is TRBJ2-4, the V gene TRBV10-3; TRBD2 matches at 9 bases. The CDR3 spans 16 residues. Germline CDR1 ENHRY, CDR2 SYGVKD. Trimming took 6 bases from V and 8 from J; bases not matched to a gene: 14. The CDR3 nucleotides read TGTGCCATCAGGATAGCGGGGGCGCCATCTAGGGACATTCAGTACTTC. Its translation is CAIRIAGAPSRDIQYF.

The V call is TRBV6-2 or TRBV6-3, the J call TRBJ2-3, with D unresolved. This CDR3 spans 14 amino acids. Germline V CDR1 and CDR2: MNHEY, SVGEGT. V shed 0 bases and J shed 2 bases, with 6 bases lying between them. The CDR3 DNA follows: TGTGCCAGCAGTTACTCGTCTGTCACAGATACGCAGTATTTT. Translating it yields CASSYSSVTDTQYF.

This chain links TRBV3-1 (or the pseudogene TRBV3-2) with TRBJ1-6; D might be TRBD1 (6 bases). The germline V gene encodes CDR1 LGHDT and CDR2 YNNKEL (reference sequence). CDR3 length equals 18 residues. V lost 1 base and J lost 0, with 13 bases in between. The CDR3 region has the DNA TGTGCCAGCAGCCAAGGGATTCAGGGGAGCTCCTATAATTCACCCCTCCACTTT. Amino acids: CASSQGIQGSSYNSPLHF.

This clone was detected once. V is TRBV27 and J is TRBJ2-7; D perhaps matches TRBD1 (6 bases). Germline V gives CDR1 MNHEY, CDR2 SMNVEV (reference sequence). Deletions cut 5 bases from V and 4 bases from J, with 12 bases between. This CDR3 has 13 amino acids. CDR3 nucleotides: TGTGCCAGCAGTCCAGGGGCCGCATACGAGCAGTACGTC. This codes for CASSPGAAYEQYV.

The rearrangement joins TRBV9 to TRBJ1-3, with D maybe TRBD1 (6 bases). CDR1 and CDR2 from the germline V gene are SGDLS and YYNGEE. The CDR3 is 16 amino acids. The germline V and J ends were trimmed by 2 bases and 1 base, with 13 bases remaining between them. This CDR3 reads CASSVEEGGSGNTIYF. Written as DNA, the CDR3 is TGTGCCAGCAGCGTCGAGGAAGGGGGATCTGGAAACACCATATATTTT.

The chain links TRBV5-4 to TRBJ1-2; D is possibly TRBD1 (6 bases). Trimming removed 3 bases from V and 8 bases from J, with 11 bases in between. Germline CDR1 is SGHNT and CDR2 is YYREEE (reference sequence). This CDR3 is built from 12 residues. The CDR3 bases are TGTGCCAGCAGCTGGGGGGGGACAGGCTACACCTTC. It specifies CASSWGGTGYTF. Based on the CDR3 plus reference TRBV5-4 and TRBJ1-2, the full variable domain is ETGVTQSPTHLIKTRGQQVTLRCSSQSGHNTVSWYQQALGQGPQFIFQYYREEENGRGNFPPRFSGLQFPNYSSELNVNALELDDSALYLCASSWGGTGYTFGSGTRLTVV.

The chain links TRBV19 to TRBJ1-1, with 8 bases aligning to TRBD1. V lost 3 bases to trimming and J lost 1 base; unmatched junction nucleotides: 4. The germline V gene has CDR1 LNHDA and CDR2 SQIVND (reference sequence). The length of the CDR3 is 15 residues. Here the CDR3 DNA reads TGTGCCAGTAGTATCCCCGGGACAGGGAACACTGAAGCTTTCTTT. This codes for CASSIPGTGNTEAFF.

This chain uses TRBV5-1 with TRBJ1-1; no clear D. This CDR3 is 11 amino acids long. V lost 4 bases and J lost 1, with 2 bases in between. The germline V gene encodes CDR1 SGHRS and CDR2 YFSETQ. CDR3 DNA sequence: TGCGCCAGCAGCCGGAACACTGAAGCTTTCTTT. As protein: CASSRNTEAFF.

Here the CDR3 DNA reads TGTGCCTGGAAGCGTCAGGGGGACACCGGGGAGCTGTTTTTT. It encodes CAWKRQGDTGELFF. V usage is TRBV30 and J usage is TRBJ2-2; 7 bases match TRBD1. Trimming took 4 bases from V and 3 from J; bases not matched to a gene: 5. Per the germline V gene, CDR1 is GTSNPN and CDR2 is SVGIG (reference sequence). The CDR3 contains 14 residues.

This clone was detected only once. The chain has TRBV27 and TRBJ2-5; TRBD1 might be the D (5 bases). Germline V CDR1 and CDR2: MNHEY, SMNVEV (reference sequence). This CDR3 region has 17 residues. V was shortened by 6 bases and J by 2 bases, with 22 bases between the two germline ends. The CDR3 DNA sequence: TGTGCCAGCAGCCCAAACACGTTTAGGGGCTTTCAAGAGACCCAGTACTTC. Its translation: CASSPNTFRGFQETQYF.

This clone was detected only a few times. The chain couples TRBV7-3 to TRBJ2-3; D is possibly TRBD1 (6 bases). The V end was cut by 2 bases, the J end by 5 bases, with 14 bases between. This CDR3 is built from 15 residues. Germline assignment: CDR1 SGHTA and CDR2 FQGTGA. The CDR3 nucleotides are TGTGCCAGCAGCTTACAGGGGTCCGAAGAAGATACGCAGTATTTT. Protein sequence: CASSLQGSEEDTQYF. Together with reference TRBV7-3 and TRBJ2-3, the CDR3 gives the full variable domain: GAGVSQTPSNKVTEKGKYVELRCDPISGHTALYWYRQSLGQGPEFLIYFQGTGAADDSGLPNDRFFAVRPEGSVSTLKIQRTERGDSAVYLCASSLQGSEEDTQYFGPGTRLTVL.